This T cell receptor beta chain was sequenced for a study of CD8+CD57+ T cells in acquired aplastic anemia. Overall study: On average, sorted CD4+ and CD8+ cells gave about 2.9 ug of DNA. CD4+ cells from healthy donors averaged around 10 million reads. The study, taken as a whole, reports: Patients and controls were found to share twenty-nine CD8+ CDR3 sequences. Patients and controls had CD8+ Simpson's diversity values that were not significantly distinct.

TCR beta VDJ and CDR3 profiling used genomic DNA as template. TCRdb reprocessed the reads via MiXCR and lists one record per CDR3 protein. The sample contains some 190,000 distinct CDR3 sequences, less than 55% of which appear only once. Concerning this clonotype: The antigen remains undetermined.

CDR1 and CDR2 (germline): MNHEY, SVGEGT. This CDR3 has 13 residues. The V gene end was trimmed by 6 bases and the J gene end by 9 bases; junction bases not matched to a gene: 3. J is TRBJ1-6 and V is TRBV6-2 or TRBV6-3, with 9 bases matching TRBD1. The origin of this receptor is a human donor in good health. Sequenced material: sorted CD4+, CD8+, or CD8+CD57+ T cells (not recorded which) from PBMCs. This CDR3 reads CASSGTGRSPLHF. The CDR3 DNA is TGTGCCAGCAGCGGGACAGGGCGTTCACCCCTCCACTTT.